This is a list of T cell receptor beta chains from one sample in a study of T-cell reconstitution after alpha-beta-depleted transplantation in children. TCRdb re-called the PCR reads through MiXCR, storing one row per CDR3 protein. Among some 640,000 distinct CDR3 sequences, around 17% were seen once, and the ten largest hold over 0.95%. Here the sequenced sample was PBMCs from the stem cell graft donor, taken from the stem cell graft. The receptor source for this set is a human donor who donated a stem cell graft to a child with acute myeloid leukemia. Both conserved end residues are part of each CDR3. The D gene is left open where the match is weak. A clone size is listed for some rows: how often the clone was seen (once, few, many), or a class if it is expanded.

size: few
D: NA
J: TRBJ2-5
V: TRBV5-1
length: 15
CDR3: CASSLTGLFRETQYF
DNA: TGCGCCAGCAGCTTGACGGGCCTTTTTAGGGAGACCCAGTACTTC

size: many
D: TRBD2
J: TRBJ2-3
V: TRBV5-5
length: 16
CDR3: CASSPWTSGGGYTQYF
DNA: TGTGCCAGCAGCCCCTGGACTAGCGGGGGGGGATATACGCAGTATTTT

size: many
D: NA
J: TRBJ2-1
V: TRBV20-1
length: 13
CDR3: CSARLLVRNEQFF
DNA: TGCAGTGCTAGATTACTAGTGCGCAATGAGCAGTTCTTC

size: many
D: NA
J: TRBJ1-2
V: TRBV29-1
length: 12
CDR3: CSVDPGDYGYTF
DNA: TGCAGCGTTGATCCGGGGGACTATGGCTACACCTTC

size: NA
D: TRBD1
J: TRBJ1-1
V: TRBV30
length: 13
CDR3: CAWGTVGYTEAFF
DNA: TGTGCCTGGGGGACAGTGGGGTACACTGAAGCTTTCTTT

size: many
D: NA
J: TRBJ2-2
V: TRBV29-1
length: 12
CDR3: CSVAMNTGELFF
DNA: TGCAGCGTTGCGATGAACACCGGGGAGCTGTTTTTT

size: many
D: NA
J: TRBJ2-2
V: TRBV27
length: 14
CDR3: CASSLAGVAGELFF
DNA: TGTGCCAGCAGTTTAGCAGGGGTGGCCGGGGAGCTGTTTTTT

size: many
D: NA
J: TRBJ1-5
V: TRBV5-5
length: 14
CDR3: CASSEAGPKQPQHF
DNA: TGTGCCAGCAGCGAGGCGGGACCTAAGCAGCCCCAGCATTTT

size: NA
D: NA
J: TRBJ1-2
V: TRBV5-5
length: 18
CDR3: CASSLEGYLGGREHGYTF
DNA: TGTGCCAGCAGCTTGGAAGGGTACCTCGGGGGGAGGGAGCATGGCTACACCTTC

size: many
D: NA
J: TRBJ1-5
V: TRBV20-1
length: 14
CDR3: CSARAGSGNQPQHF
DNA: TGCAGTGCTAGAGCTGGATCGGGCAATCAGCCCCAGCATTTT

size: many
D: NA
J: TRBJ1-4
V: TRBV20-1
length: 13
CDR3: CSAPVTTNEKLFF
DNA: TGCAGTGCCCCTGTTACAACTAATGAAAAACTGTTTTTT

size: many
D: TRBD2
J: TRBJ2-5
V: TRBV12-3/TRBV12-4
length: 16
CDR3: CASSPLERGLQETQYF
DNA: TGTGCCAGCAGTCCCCTTGAGCGGGGGCTTCAAGAGACCCAGTACTTC

size: NA
D: NA
J: TRBJ1-1
V: TRBV7-9
length: 11
CDR3: CASSAAWGLVF
DNA: TGTGCCAGCAGCGCCGCCTGGGGTCTGGTGTTT

size: many
D: NA
J: TRBJ2-2
V: TRBV27
length: 11
CDR3: CASTSTGELFF
DNA: TGTGCCAGCACCAGCACCGGGGAGCTGTTTTTT

size: many
D: NA
J: TRBJ2-5
V: TRBV29-1
length: 14
CDR3: CSVTLTGFQETQYF
DNA: TGCAGCGTCACCCTAACAGGGTTCCAAGAGACCCAGTACTTC

size: NA
D: NA
J: TRBJ1-1
V: TRBV4-3
length: 15
CDR3: CASSPIGTSDTEAFF
DNA: TGCGCCAGCAGCCCAATAGGGACGTCGGACACTGAAGCTTTCTTT

size: NA
D: NA
J: TRBJ1-5
V: TRBV9
length: 14
CDR3: CASSPGGLNQPQHF
DNA: TGTGCCAGCAGCCCGGGGGGCCTCAATCAGCCCCAGCATTTT

size: few
D: NA
J: TRBJ2-7
V: TRBV4-1
length: 14
CDR3: CASSQVDGDYEQYF
DNA: TGCGCCAGCAGCCAAGTAGACGGGGATTACGAGCAGTACTTC

size: many
D: TRBD1
J: TRBJ1-5
V: TRBV20-1
length: 14
CDR3: CSARQGPSNQPQHF
DNA: TGCAGTGCAAGACAGGGGCCCAGCAATCAGCCCCAGCATTTT

size: NA
D: TRBD1
J: TRBJ1-2
V: TRBV25-1
length: 14
CDR3: CASSELGQFYGYTF
DNA: TGTGCCAGCAGTGAACTGGGACAGTTCTATGGCTACACCTTC

size: few
D: NA
J: TRBJ1-5
V: TRBV5-1
length: 13
CDR3: CASRRAGDQPQHF
DNA: TGCGCCAGCAGGCGTGCGGGGGACCAGCCCCAGCATTTT

size: many
D: NA
J: TRBJ1-3
V: TRBV20-1
length: 16
CDR3: CSARAGGIISGNTIYF
DNA: TGCAGTGCTAGAGCGGGGGGGATCATCTCTGGAAACACCATATATTTT

size: NA
D: NA
J: TRBJ2-3
V: TRBV7-2
length: 14
CDR3: CASSLAAAARTQYF
DNA: TGTGCCAGCAGCTTAGCGGCGGCCGCCAGGACGCAGTATTTT

size: many
D: NA
J: TRBJ1-2
V: TRBV29-1
length: 11
CDR3: CSVSLNYGYTF
DNA: TGCAGCGTTAGTCTTAACTATGGCTACACCTTC

size: many
D: NA
J: TRBJ2-3
V: TRBV6-1
length: 13
CDR3: CASLPQGTDTQYF
DNA: TGTGCCAGCCTTCCGCAGGGAACAGATACGCAGTATTTT

size: once
D: NA
J: TRBJ1-5
V: TRBV2
length: 18
CDR3: CASDNEGPSIYSNQPQHF
DNA: TGTGCCAGCGATAATGAGGGACCGAGCATTTATAGCAATCAGCCCCAGCATTTT

size: many
D: NA
J: TRBJ1-4
V: TRBV15
length: 12
CDR3: CATSRDNWELFF
DNA: TGTGCCACCAGCAGAGATAACTGGGAACTGTTTTTT

size: NA
D: NA
J: TRBJ2-4
V: TRBV20-1
length: 13
CDR3: CSASPGGTGVRYF
DNA: TGCAGTGCTAGTCCTGGGGGAACGGGCGTTCGGTACTTC

size: NA
D: TRBD2
J: TRBJ2-3
V: TRBV27
length: 15
CDR3: CASRPGTRYTDTQYF
DNA: TGTGCCAGCAGGCCGGGGACTAGGTATACAGATACGCAGTATTTT

size: NA
D: NA
J: TRBJ1-2
V: TRBV12-3/TRBV12-4
length: 11
CDR3: CASSLSRDYTF
DNA: TGTGCCAGCAGTTTGTCGAGAGACTACACCTTC

size: NA
D: NA
J: TRBJ2-1
V: TRBV5-1
length: 15
CDR3: CASSLHREAYNEQFF
DNA: TGCGCCAGCAGCTTGCACCGGGAAGCATACAATGAGCAGTTCTTC

size: few
D: TRBD2
J: TRBJ2-3
V: TRBV7-6
length: 18
CDR3: CASSLSRSGGWGTDTQYF
DNA: TGTGCCAGCAGCTTATCCAGAAGCGGGGGGTGGGGCACAGATACGCAGTATTTT

size: NA
D: TRBD2
J: TRBJ2-1
V: TRBV24-1
length: 16
CDR3: CATSDDLAGTGHEQFF
DNA: TGTGCCACCAGTGATGATCTAGCGGGGACCGGCCATGAGCAGTTCTTC

size: many
D: NA
J: TRBJ2-1
V: TRBV29-1
length: 12
CDR3: CSGKGANNEQFF
DNA: TGCAGCGGGAAGGGAGCAAACAATGAGCAGTTCTTC

size: many
D: NA
J: TRBJ2-3
V: TRBV20-1
length: 15
CDR3: CSVNARAGGTDTQYF
DNA: TGCAGTGTTAACGCGCGGGCAGGGGGCACAGATACGCAGTATTTT

size: NA
D: TRBD2
J: TRBJ2-5
V: TRBV7-2
length: 13
CDR3: CASSPAGGETQYF
DNA: TGTGCCAGCAGCCCCGCGGGGGGAGAGACCCAGTACTTC

size: NA
D: NA
J: TRBJ2-1
V: TRBV12-3/TRBV12-4
length: 16
CDR3: CASSLDYREGYNEQFF
DNA: TGTGCCAGCAGTCTGGACTACCGTGAGGGGTACAATGAGCAGTTCTTC

size: few
D: NA
J: TRBJ2-3
V: TRBV12-3/TRBV12-4
length: 16
CDR3: CASSLGQTFSTDTQYF
DNA: TGTGCCAGCAGTTTAGGGCAGACCTTTAGCACAGATACGCAGTATTTT

size: many
D: NA
J: TRBJ2-5
V: TRBV29-1
length: 12
CDR3: CSVAGAWETQYF
DNA: TGCAGCGTTGCGGGGGCCTGGGAGACCCAGTACTTC

size: NA
D: NA
J: TRBJ1-3
V: TRBV24-1
length: 15
CDR3: CATSAGPVSGNTIYF
DNA: TGTGCCACCAGTGCGGGCCCCGTCTCTGGAAACACCATATATTTT

size: NA
D: TRBD1
J: TRBJ1-1
V: TRBV7-2
length: 14
CDR3: CASSLMTGVTEAFF
DNA: TGTGCCAGCAGCTTAATGACAGGGGTCACTGAAGCTTTCTTT

size: NA
D: TRBD1
J: TRBJ1-5
V: TRBV20-1
length: 15
CDR3: CSARAGGSGNQPQHF
DNA: TGCAGTGCTAGAGCAGGGGGCTCTGGTAATCAGCCCCAGCATTTT

size: many
D: NA
J: TRBJ2-2
V: TRBV20-1
length: 13
CDR3: CSARRAHTGELFF
DNA: TGCAGTGCTAGAAGGGCCCACACCGGGGAGCTGTTTTTT

size: few
D: NA
J: TRBJ2-3
V: TRBV20-1
length: 13
CDR3: CSARGGTTDTQYF
DNA: TGCAGTGCTAGGGGGGGAACCACAGATACGCAGTATTTT

size: few
D: NA
J: TRBJ1-4
V: TRBV10-1
length: 19
CDR3: CASSEPSTGTLATNEKLFF
DNA: TGCGCCAGCAGTGAGCCCTCAACAGGGACCCTTGCAACTAATGAAAAACTGTTTTTT

size: NA
D: NA
J: TRBJ1-3
V: TRBV5-1
length: 15
CDR3: CASSLRQSAGNTIYF
DNA: TGCGCCAGCAGCCTCCGACAGTCTGCTGGAAACACCATATATTTT

size: NA
D: NA
J: TRBJ1-6
V: TRBV5-5
length: 15
CDR3: CASTLRVTVTSPLHF
DNA: TGTGCCAGCACTCTGAGGGTAACGGTGACCTCACCCCTCCACTTT

size: many
D: TRBD2
J: TRBJ2-1
V: TRBV20-1
length: 17
CDR3: CSARRPGLAGGRPEQFF
DNA: TGCAGTGCTAGACGCCCCGGACTAGCGGGGGGGCGTCCTGAGCAGTTCTTC

size: NA
D: TRBD1
J: TRBJ2-6
V: TRBV27
length: 16
CDR3: CASSPQTGTGANVLTF
DNA: TGTGCCAGCAGCCCCCAGACAGGGACCGGGGCCAACGTCCTGACTTTC

size: many
D: TRBD1
J: TRBJ1-3
V: TRBV6-2/TRBV6-3
length: 17
CDR3: CATSPWDSPNSGNTIYF
DNA: TGTGCCACCTCACCGTGGGACAGCCCGAACTCTGGAAACACCATATATTTT

size: NA
D: NA
J: TRBJ2-1
V: TRBV11-1
length: 13
CDR3: CASSSYPGLEQFF
DNA: TGTGCCAGCAGCTCGTATCCGGGACTTGAGCAGTTCTTC

size: NA
D: NA
J: TRBJ1-5
V: TRBV7-3
length: 15
CDR3: CASSLSSDHNQPQHF
DNA: TGTGCCAGCAGCTTATCGTCGGACCACAATCAGCCCCAGCATTTT

size: many
D: NA
J: TRBJ1-5
V: TRBV12-3/TRBV12-4
length: 15
CDR3: CASSSEGIGNQPQHF
DNA: TGTGCCAGCAGTTCCGAGGGGATTGGCAATCAGCCCCAGCATTTT